This T cell receptor (beta chain) was recorded in a study of blood T cell repertoires in COVID-19. Study background: PBMCs, B-cell-depleted T cells, or T cells were the source of the cDNA or gDNA that made up the material.

V was pared by 5 bases and J by 4 bases, with 19 bases between. This CDR3 contains 16 residues. Germline V gene data show CDR1 as LGHDT and CDR2 as YNNKEL (reference sequence). TCRdb keeps only in-frame clones here, not all; method: immunoSEQ multiplex PCR. The table lists around 300,000 clones, over 75% of them singletons. The sequence derives from a human donor in a cohort sampled during active COVID-19. V and J are TRBV3-1 (or the pseudogene TRBV3-2) and TRBJ2-3, with D possibly TRBD2 on 6 matching bases. Sequenced material: peripheral blood. The CDR3, as DNA: TGTGCCAGCAGCAAGAAGGGGTGGGCTAGCGCAGATACGCAGTATTTT. It codes for CASSKKGWASADTQYF.